Below, 9 T cell receptor beta chains from the same sample are listed, as sequenced in a study of T cell responses to AZD1222 COVID-19 vaccine. Sequenced by immunoSEQ multiplex PCR; TCRdb stores in-frame clones only, minus some. The table has about 81,000 clones, 92% seen once; the top ten hold about 5.2%. Sample: peripheral blood, taken on day 0 of AZD1222 vaccination. Every receptor here comes from an adult in good health.

The V gene is TRBV2, the J gene TRBJ2-6; D call uncertain. V lost 4 bases to trimming and J lost 4 bases, with 8 bases between them. Germline CDR1 reads SNHLY; CDR2 reads FYNNEI. The CDR3 loop spans 14 amino acids. This CDR3 reads CASSAVPGANVLTF. CDR3 nucleotides: TGTGCCAGCAGTGCCGTTCCCGGGGCCAACGTCCTGACTTTC.

The chain recombines TRBV10-2 with TRBJ1-2; D is unclear. The CDR3 loop spans 14 amino acids. The germline gives CDR1 WSHSY, CDR2 SAAADI. Trimming stripped 8 bases from V and 0 bases from J, with 13 bases between. The CDR3 DNA reads TGCGCCAGCGCCATCAGCTCCGCTAACTATGGCTACACCTTC. The encoded protein is CASAISSANYGYTF.

The V call is TRBV12-3 or TRBV12-4, the J call TRBJ1-1; D gene uncertain. The CDR3 is made up of 12 amino acids. Trimming removed 1 base at V and 11 bases at J, with 11 bases between. The CDR3 loop reads CASSLDGKVAFF. CDR3 nucleotide sequence: TGTGCCAGCAGTTTAGACGGCAAGGTGGCTTTCTTT.

The CDR3 loop is CASGTAYGYTF. CDR3 sequence (DNA): TGTGCCAGTGGGACAGCCTATGGCTACACCTTC. V is TRBV12-3 or TRBV12-4 and J is TRBJ1-2, with 7 bases fitting TRBD1. The J segment lost 4 bases and the V segment lost 9 bases, leaving 2 bases of the junction unmatched. The CDR3 runs 11 residues.

The chain combines TRBV18 with TRBJ2-1; 8 nucleotides line up with TRBD1. The V segment lost 6 bases and the J segment 5 bases; nucleotides outside the gene matches: 6. Germline assignment: CDR1 KGHSH and CDR2 LQKENI. The CDR3 runs 14 residues. Here the CDR3 reads CASSRTGINNEQFF. In DNA, the CDR3 is TGTGCCAGCTCTCGGACAGGGATAAACAATGAGCAGTTCTTC.

CDR3 in amino acids: CASLGPTNTEAFF. DNA of the CDR3: TGTGCCAGCCTGGGGCCGACGAACACTGAAGCTTTCTTT. This chain uses TRBV6-5 with TRBJ1-1; perhaps TRBD1 as D (5 bases). The germline gives CDR1 MNHEY, CDR2 SVGAGI. The V and J ends lost 8 bases and 1 base respectively, with 11 bases between them. CDR3 size: 13 residues.

This clone was seen only once. V is TRBV19 and J is TRBJ2-2, with D possibly being TRBD2 (5 bases). V was trimmed by 2 bases and J by 1 base, leaving 11 bases between them. Germline loops: CDR1 LNHDA, CDR2 SQIVND (reference sequence). This CDR3 has 16 residues. The CDR3 loop is CASSISAGVNTGELFF. CDR3 DNA sequence: TGTGCCAGTAGTATAAGCGCGGGTGTGAACACCGGGGAGCTGTTTTTT.

The chain carries TRBV7-9 and TRBJ2-1; 9 bases are a match to TRBD1. Trimming removed 0 bases from V and 1 base from J; junction bases left unmatched: 7. The germline V gene encodes CDR1 SEHNR and CDR2 FQNEAQ (reference sequence). CDR3 size: 18 residues. This CDR3 reads CASSLAPGQGRSYNEQFF. In DNA, the CDR3 is TGTGCCAGCAGCTTAGCCCCGGGACAGGGAAGGTCCTACAATGAGCAGTTCTTC.

The V gene is TRBV9, the J gene TRBJ2-3; TRBD2 agrees at 8 bases. The CDR3 contains 16 residues. Germline CDR1 SGDLS, CDR2 YYNGEE. V lost 1 base to trimming and J lost 0 bases; unmatched junction nucleotides: 4. The CDR3 sequence is CASSVREGLSTDTQYF. DNA of the CDR3: TGTGCCAGCAGCGTACGGGAGGGCCTAAGCACAGATACGCAGTATTTT.